This TCR beta chain appears in the sequencing data of a study of blood T cell repertoires in COVID-19. Study at large: Specimens from acute and convalescent COVID-19 originated in the United States, Italy and Spain. T cells, B-cell-depleted T cells, or PBMCs supplied cDNA or gDNA.

Trimming cost V 4 bases and J 5 bases, with 11 bases left between them. The germline CDR1 and CDR2 sequences are MNHEY and SMNVEV (reference sequence). The CDR3 extends over 13 amino acids. Original analysis: Researchers report that nucleated cell counts were estimated from reference gene primer amplification. TCRdb's copy holds only in-frame clones and misses some; the assay was immunoSEQ multiplex PCR. Clone size and the V and J calls come from that table; the DNA yielded D and trimming. The profile shows about 200,000 clones, roughly 82% of them singletons. V usage is TRBV27 and J usage is TRBJ1-2, with TRBD1 as a possible D gene (6 bases). The source material was peripheral blood. The receptor comes from a man aged 45-60 years with active or convalescent COVID-19. The CDR3 DNA sequence: TGTGCCAGCAGTTCAGGGGTTGGATATGGCTACACCTTC. Its translation: CASSSGVGYGYTF.